A single sample gave rise to the 8 T cell receptor beta chains below, sequenced in a study of shared clonotypes between healthy human individuals. TCRdb's copy holds only in-frame clones and misses some; the assay was immunoSEQ multiplex PCR. The sample lists over 2,000,000 clones; about 93% were seen once. Cells designated naive CD8 were CD45RO-negative and were positively selected for CCR7, with terminally differentiated effector memory CD45RA+ cells excluded. The sample consisted of naive CD8+ T cells from PBMCs. These receptors originate from a man aged 18 to 29 in good health. Some clones in this sample may be carry-over from other donors' samples.

The DNA of the CDR3 is TGTGCCAGCAGTGAAGAGGACAGGGCCGCTGAAAAACTGTTTTTT. This gives the protein CASSEEDRAAEKLFF. The V gene is TRBV2, the J gene TRBJ1-4; TRBD1 matches at 8 bases. The trim removed 1 base at V and 7 bases at J, leaving 5 bases unmatched. Germline CDR1 SNHLY, CDR2 FYNNEI. The CDR3 length is 15 residues. The full variable domain, in which reference TRBV2 and TRBJ1-4 provide the parts outside the CDR3, is EPEVTQTPSHQVTQMGQEVILRCVPISNHLYFYWYRQILGQKVEFLVSFYNNEISEKSEIFDDQFSVERPDGSNFTLKIRSTKLEDSAMYFCASSEEDRAAEKLFFGSGTQLSVL.

The chain joins TRBV30 to TRBJ1-6, with 9 bases that match TRBD1. Germline V lookup: CDR1 GTSNPN, CDR2 SVGIG (reference sequence). The V segment lost 4 bases and the J segment 8 bases; nucleotides outside the gene matches: 6. The CDR3 is made up of 14 amino acids. The DNA of the CDR3 is TGTGCCTGGACCACAGGGGGCTGGGATTCACCCCTCCACTTT. Its translation: CAWTTGGWDSPLHF.

The chain couples TRBV7-8 to TRBJ2-3, with D perhaps matching TRBD2 (6 bases). V lost 4 bases to trimming and J lost 5 bases, with 19 bases between them. Per germline, CDR1 SGHVS and CDR2 FQNEAQ. This CDR3 spans 16 amino acids. The CDR3 spells CASSSLSGVWGDTQYF. The CDR3 DNA follows: TGTGCCAGCAGCTCTCTCTCGGGAGTATGGGGAGATACGCAGTATTTT.

The rearrangement links TRBV10-3 to TRBJ2-1, with D tentatively TRBD1 or TRBD2 (6 bases each). The CDR3 consists of 16 residues. V gave up 3 bases and J gave up 4 bases, with 16 bases separating them. Germline lookup yields CDR1 ENHRY and CDR2 SYGVKD. This chain's CDR3 is CAISDGGDTQYNEQFF. The CDR3 region has the DNA TGTGCCATCAGTGATGGAGGGGACACGCAATACAATGAGCAGTTCTTC.

The V call is TRBV7-2, the J call TRBJ2-7; 9 nucleotides match TRBD1. CDR1 and CDR2 (germline): SGHTA, FQGNSA. The CDR3 totals 14 residues. J gave up 2 bases and V 4 bases, and 3 bases lay outside the gene matches. CDR3 DNA: TGTGCCAGCAGCTCGCGGACAGGGGCCTACGAGCAGTACTTC. Translated, it gives CASSSRTGAYEQYF.

As for this clone: This same CDR3 is encoded by further DNA sequences in the sample. The chain uses TRBV7-9 and TRBJ2-1; possible D gene TRBD2, 5 bases. Trimming removed 3 bases at V and 3 bases at J, with 6 bases between. This CDR3 comprises 13 residues. CDR1 is SEHNR, CDR2 FQNEAQ, per germline (reference sequence). CDR3: CASSFGDYNEQFF. The CDR3 DNA reads as TGTGCCAGCAGCTTCGGGGACTACAATGAGCAGTTCTTC.

The V gene is TRBV30, the J gene TRBJ2-1, with 8 bases matching TRBD1. V shed 6 bases and J 9 bases; nucleotides not matched to a gene: 4. The CDR3 length is 11 residues. Germline V gene data show CDR1 as GTSNPN and CDR2 as SVGIG (reference sequence). Here the CDR3 reads CACHRGIEQFF. The CDR3 DNA is TGTGCCTGCCACAGGGGGATTGAGCAGTTCTTC. The full variable domain, with the rest looked up from reference TRBV30 and TRBJ2-1, is SQTIHQWPATLVQPVGSPLSLECTVEGTSNPNLYWYRQAAGRGLQLLFYSVGIGQISSEVPQNLSASRPQDRQFILSSKKLLLSDSGFYLCACHRGIEQFFGPGTRLTVL.

The chain recombines TRBV11-2 with TRBJ1-2, with D possibly matching TRBD1 (6 bases). The germline gives CDR1 SGHAT, CDR2 FQNNGV. With 5 bases removed from V and 3 bases from J, the gap between germline ends came to 19 bases. The CDR3 extends over 16 amino acids. In nucleotides, the CDR3 is TGTGCCAGCAGCCCCCGGGACACAGCGTTCTACTATGGCTACACCTTC. Its translation: CASSPRDTAFYYGYTF.